The sequence of this TCR beta chain was determined in a study of vaccination effects on CD4 cells after COVID-19. Study-level information: Cultivation was performed at a few million PBMC per well with roughly 9.1 IU/ml IL-2 and approximately 9.2 ug/ml peptides added. Findings and limits, study-wide: Clones from infection and from vaccination both contracted markedly late after vaccination.

Isolating CD4+ T cells followed 9 to 11 days of culture. A half-volume exchange with IL-2 medium occurred on days 3 and 7. On this clone: The antigen is undetermined.

Germline V gene data show CDR1 as MGHDK and CDR2 as SYGVNS. V shed 6 bases, J shed 5 bases, and the junction held 8 bases outside the gene matches. The CDR3 extends over 15 amino acids. The assay was immunoSEQ multiplex PCR, and TCRdb's table has in-frame clones only and misses some. This table has around 41,000 clones, around 76% appearing once. The sequencing here drew on CD4+ T cells from PBMCs cultured without peptide, taken before COVID-19 vaccination. This rearrangement joins TRBV25-1 to TRBJ2-5; TRBD1 matches 11 bases. The clonotype was recovered from a human donor who received a COVID-19 vaccine. The CDR3 DNA reads as TGTGCCAGCAGCCGTCAGGGACAGGGGGGGGAGACCCAGTACTTC. This encodes CASSRQGQGGETQYF.